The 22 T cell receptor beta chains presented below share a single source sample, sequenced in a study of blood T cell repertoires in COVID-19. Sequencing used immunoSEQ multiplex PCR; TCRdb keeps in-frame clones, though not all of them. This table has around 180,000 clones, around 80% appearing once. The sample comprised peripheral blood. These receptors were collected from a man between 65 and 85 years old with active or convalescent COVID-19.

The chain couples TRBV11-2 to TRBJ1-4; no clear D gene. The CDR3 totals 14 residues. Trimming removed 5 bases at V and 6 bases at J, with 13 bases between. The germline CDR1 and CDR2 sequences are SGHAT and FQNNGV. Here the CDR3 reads CASSPRGRDEKLFF. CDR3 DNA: TGTGCCAGCAGCCCACGGGGTAGGGATGAAAAACTGTTTTTT.

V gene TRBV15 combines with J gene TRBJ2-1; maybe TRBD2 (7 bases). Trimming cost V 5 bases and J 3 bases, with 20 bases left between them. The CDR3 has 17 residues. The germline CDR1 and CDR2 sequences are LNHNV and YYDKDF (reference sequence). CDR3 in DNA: TGTGCCACCAGCGGGCCTCCCGGCGGGGGCAACTACAATGAGCAGTTCTTC. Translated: CATSGPPGGGNYNEQFF.

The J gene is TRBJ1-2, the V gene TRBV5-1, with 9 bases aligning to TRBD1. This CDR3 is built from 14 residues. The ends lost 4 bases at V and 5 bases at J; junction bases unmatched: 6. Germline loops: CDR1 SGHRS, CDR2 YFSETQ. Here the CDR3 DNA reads TGCGCCAGCAGCGCGACGGGACAGGGTTATGGCTACACCTTC. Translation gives CASSATGQGYGYTF. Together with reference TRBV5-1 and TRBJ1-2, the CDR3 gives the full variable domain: KAGVTQTPRYLIKTRGQQVTLSCSPISGHRSVSWYQQTPGQGLQFLFEYFSETQRNKGNFPGRFSGRQFSNSRSEMNVSTLELGDSALYLCASSATGQGYGYTFGSGTRLTVV.

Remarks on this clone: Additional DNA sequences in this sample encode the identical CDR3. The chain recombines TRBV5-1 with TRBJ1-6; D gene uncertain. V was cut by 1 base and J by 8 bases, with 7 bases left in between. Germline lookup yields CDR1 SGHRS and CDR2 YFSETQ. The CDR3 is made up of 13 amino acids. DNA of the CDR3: TGCGCCAGCAGCTTGAAGCTGGATTCACCCCTCCACTTT. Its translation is CASSLKLDSPLHF.

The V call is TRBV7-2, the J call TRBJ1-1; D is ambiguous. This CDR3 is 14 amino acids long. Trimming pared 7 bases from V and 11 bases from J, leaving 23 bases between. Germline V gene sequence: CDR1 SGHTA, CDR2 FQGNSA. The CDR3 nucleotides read TGTGCCAGCACCCGGGGAGGTGATCAAATCGGCGCTTTCTTT. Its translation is CASTRGGDQIGAFF.

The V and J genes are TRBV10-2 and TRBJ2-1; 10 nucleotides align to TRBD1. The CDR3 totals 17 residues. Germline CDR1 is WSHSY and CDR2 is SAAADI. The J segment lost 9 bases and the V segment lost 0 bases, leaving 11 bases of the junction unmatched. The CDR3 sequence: CASSESAGTGVDREQFF. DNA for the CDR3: TGCGCCAGCAGTGAGTCTGCGGGGACAGGGGTCGATCGTGAGCAGTTCTTC.

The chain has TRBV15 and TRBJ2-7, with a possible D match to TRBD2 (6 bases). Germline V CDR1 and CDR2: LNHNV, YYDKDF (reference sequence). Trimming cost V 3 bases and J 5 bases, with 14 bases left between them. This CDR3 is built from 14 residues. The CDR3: CATSSGSAPNEQYF. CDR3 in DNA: TGTGCCACCAGCAGCGGGAGCGCTCCTAACGAGCAGTACTTC.

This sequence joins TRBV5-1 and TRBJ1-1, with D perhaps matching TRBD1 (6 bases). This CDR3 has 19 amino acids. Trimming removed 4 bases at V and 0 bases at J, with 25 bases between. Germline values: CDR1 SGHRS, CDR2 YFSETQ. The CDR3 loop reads CASSEGFSLITGLNTEAFF. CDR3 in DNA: TGCGCCAGCAGCGAGGGCTTTAGTTTGATTACAGGGCTGAACACTGAAGCTTTCTTT.

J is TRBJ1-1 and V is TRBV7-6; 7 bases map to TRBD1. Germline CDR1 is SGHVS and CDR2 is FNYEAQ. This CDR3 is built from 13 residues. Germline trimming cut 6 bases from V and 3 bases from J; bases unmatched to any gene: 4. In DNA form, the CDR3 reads TGTGCCAGCAGTCATGGACAGGACACTGAAGCTTTCTTT. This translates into CASSHGQDTEAFF.

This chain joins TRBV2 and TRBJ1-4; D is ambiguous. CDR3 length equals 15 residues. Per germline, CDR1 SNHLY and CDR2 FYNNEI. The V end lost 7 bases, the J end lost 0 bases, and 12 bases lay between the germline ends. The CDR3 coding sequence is TGTGCCAGCATTCCCGAGTCTGCAACTAATGAAAAACTGTTTTTT. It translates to CASIPESATNEKLFF. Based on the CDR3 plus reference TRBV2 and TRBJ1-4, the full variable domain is EPEVTQTPSHQVTQMGQEVILRCVPISNHLYFYWYRQILGQKVEFLVSFYNNEISEKSEIFDDQFSVERPDGSNFTLKIRSTKLEDSAMYFCASIPESATNEKLFFGSGTQLSVL.

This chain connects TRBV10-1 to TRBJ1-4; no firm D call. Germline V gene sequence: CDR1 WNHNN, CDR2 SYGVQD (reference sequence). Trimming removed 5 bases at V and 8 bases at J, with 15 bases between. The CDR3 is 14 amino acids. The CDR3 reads CASSPKGAAEKLFF. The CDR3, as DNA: TGCGCCAGCAGTCCAAAGGGAGCAGCGGAAAAACTGTTTTTT.

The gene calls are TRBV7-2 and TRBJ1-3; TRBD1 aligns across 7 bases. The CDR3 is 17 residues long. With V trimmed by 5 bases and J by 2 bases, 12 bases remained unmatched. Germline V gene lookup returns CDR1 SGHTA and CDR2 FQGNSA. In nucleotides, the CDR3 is TGTGCCAGCAGCACCCGGACAGGCAATCATCCTGGAAACACCATATATTTT. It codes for CASSTRTGNHPGNTIYF.

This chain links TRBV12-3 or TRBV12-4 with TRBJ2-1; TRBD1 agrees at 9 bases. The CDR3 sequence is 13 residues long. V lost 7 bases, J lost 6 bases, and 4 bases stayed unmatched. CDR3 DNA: TGTGCCAGCAATCCGGGACAGGGCAATGAGCAGTTCTTC. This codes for CASNPGQGNEQFF.

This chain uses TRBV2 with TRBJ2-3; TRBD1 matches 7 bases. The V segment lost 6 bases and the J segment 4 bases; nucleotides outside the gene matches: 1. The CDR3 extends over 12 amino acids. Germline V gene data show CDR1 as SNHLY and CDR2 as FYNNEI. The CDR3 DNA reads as TGTGCCAGCAGAACAGGGGCAGATACGCAGTATTTT. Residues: CASRTGADTQYF.

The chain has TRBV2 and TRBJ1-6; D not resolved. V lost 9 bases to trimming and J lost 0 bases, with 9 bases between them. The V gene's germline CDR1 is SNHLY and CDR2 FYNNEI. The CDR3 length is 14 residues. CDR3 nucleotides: TGTGCCAGTTCACAGAGCTCCTATAATTCACCCCTCCACTTT. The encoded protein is CASSQSSYNSPLHF.

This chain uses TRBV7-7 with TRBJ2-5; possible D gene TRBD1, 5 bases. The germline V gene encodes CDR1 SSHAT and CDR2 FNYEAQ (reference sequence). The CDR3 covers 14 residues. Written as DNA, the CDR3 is TGTGCTAGCTCGAAGACGGCCTCAGGGGAGACCCAGTACTTC. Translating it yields CASSKTASGETQYF.

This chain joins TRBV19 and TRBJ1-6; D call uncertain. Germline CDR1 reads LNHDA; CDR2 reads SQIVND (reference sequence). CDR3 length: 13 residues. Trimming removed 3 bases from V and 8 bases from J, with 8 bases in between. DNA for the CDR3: TGTGCCAGTAGTATGCTGTCGGATTCACCCCTCCACTTT. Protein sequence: CASSMLSDSPLHF.

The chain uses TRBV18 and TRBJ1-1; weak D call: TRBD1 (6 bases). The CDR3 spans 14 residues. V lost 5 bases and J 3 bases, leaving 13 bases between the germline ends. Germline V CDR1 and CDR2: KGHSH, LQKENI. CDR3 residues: CASSMTGADTEAFF. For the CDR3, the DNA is TGTGCCAGCTCAATGACAGGAGCGGACACTGAAGCTTTCTTT.

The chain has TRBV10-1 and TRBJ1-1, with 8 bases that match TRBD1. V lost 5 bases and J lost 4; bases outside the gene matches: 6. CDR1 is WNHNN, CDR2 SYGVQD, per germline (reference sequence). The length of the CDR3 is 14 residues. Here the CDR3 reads CASSTGQGATEAFF. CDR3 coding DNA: TGCGCCAGCAGTACAGGACAGGGCGCCACTGAAGCTTTCTTT.

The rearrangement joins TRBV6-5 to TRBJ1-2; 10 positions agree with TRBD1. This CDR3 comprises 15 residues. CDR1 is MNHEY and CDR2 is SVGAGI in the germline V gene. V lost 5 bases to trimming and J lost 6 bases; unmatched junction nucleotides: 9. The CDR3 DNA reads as TGTGCCAGCAGTACTCTGACAGGGGGCTTCGATGGCTACACCTTC. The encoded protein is CASSTLTGGFDGYTF.

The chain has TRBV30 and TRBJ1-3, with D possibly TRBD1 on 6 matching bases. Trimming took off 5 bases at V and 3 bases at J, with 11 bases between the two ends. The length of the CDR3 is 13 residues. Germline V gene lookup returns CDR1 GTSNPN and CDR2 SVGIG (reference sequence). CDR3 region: CAWVTGYGNTIYF. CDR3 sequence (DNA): TGTGCCTGGGTAACAGGGTATGGAAACACCATATATTTT. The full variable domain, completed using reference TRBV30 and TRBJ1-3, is SQTIHQWPATLVQPVGSPLSLECTVEGTSNPNLYWYRQAAGRGLQLLFYSVGIGQISSEVPQNLSASRPQDRQFILSSKKLLLSDSGFYLCAWVTGYGNTIYFGEGSWLTVV.

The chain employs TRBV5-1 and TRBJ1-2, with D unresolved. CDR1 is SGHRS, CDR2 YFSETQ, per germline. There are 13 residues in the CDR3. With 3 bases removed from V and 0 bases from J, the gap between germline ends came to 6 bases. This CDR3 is CASSSGANYGYTF. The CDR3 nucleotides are TGCGCCAGCAGCTCCGGAGCTAACTATGGCTACACCTTC.